Shown below are 9 T cell receptor beta chains from a single sample sequenced in a study of blood T cell repertoires in COVID-19. Assay: immunoSEQ multiplex PCR; the TCRdb copy retains only in-frame clones and omits some. The table shows 95,000 to 110,000 clones, with around nine tenths occurring only once. The sequencing sample was made of peripheral blood. The origin of the receptors is a human donor in a cohort sampled during active COVID-19.

The chain is built from TRBV27 and TRBJ1-5; maybe TRBD1 (6 bases). The germline V and J ends were trimmed by 5 bases and 6 bases, with 20 bases remaining between them. The CDR3 length is 16 residues. Germline lookup yields CDR1 MNHEY and CDR2 SMNVEV (reference sequence). The CDR3 region is CASSPALGGGGQPQHF. CDR3 bases: TGTGCCAGCAGTCCGGCACTCGGGGGAGGGGGTCAGCCCCAGCATTTT.

The genes are TRBV7-2 and TRBJ1-3; a possible D gene is TRBD1 (6 bases). This CDR3 spans 15 amino acids. Germline V gives CDR1 SGHTA, CDR2 FQGNSA. The ends were cut back, 2 bases at V and 0 bases at J, with 8 bases in the middle. DNA for the CDR3: TGTGCCAGCAGCTTATCACAGGGCTCTGGAAACACCATATATTTT. This translates into CASSLSQGSGNTIYF.

This chain uses TRBV4-3 with TRBJ2-7; tentatively, D is TRBD2 (5 bases). The CDR3 has 14 residues. Trimming cost V 5 bases and J 0 bases, with 11 bases left between them. The germline gives CDR1 LGHNA, CDR2 YSLEER. The CDR3 is CASSTGVSSYEQYF. CDR3 in DNA: TGCGCCAGCAGCACCGGGGTAAGCTCCTACGAGCAGTACTTC.

The rearrangement joins TRBV7-3 to TRBJ2-3; D is undetermined. The V and J ends lost 1 base and 6 bases respectively, with 8 bases between them. The CDR3 totals 13 residues. Per germline, CDR1 SGHTA and CDR2 FQGTGA. CDR3 coding DNA: TGTGCCAGCAGCTTAAAAGCCCGGGATACGCAGTATTTT. It translates to CASSLKARDTQYF.

The chain joins TRBV7-2 to TRBJ2-3; 14 nucleotides match TRBD2. The CDR3 sequence is 18 residues long. CDR1 and CDR2 (germline): SGHTA, FQGNSA. Trimming removed 1 base from V and 4 bases from J; junction bases left unmatched: 7. The CDR3, as DNA: TGTGCCAGCAGCTTAGGTCCCGGGACTAGCGGGGGTGCAGATACGCAGTATTTT. It codes for CASSLGPGTSGGADTQYF.

J is TRBJ2-2 and V is TRBV18; the D is unclear. The CDR3 covers 17 residues. Germline CDR1 and CDR2: KGHSH and LQKENI. The V end lost 0 bases, the J end lost 1 base, and 12 bases lay between the germline ends. Here the CDR3 reads CASSPPSPALNTGELFF. CDR3 nucleotides: TGTGCCAGCTCACCACCGTCACCTGCGCTGAACACCGGGGAGCTGTTTTTT.

The chain is built from TRBV5-1 and TRBJ2-3, with TRBD1 matching 7 bases. The CDR3 extends over 14 amino acids. V dropped 4 bases and J dropped 3; count of bases not matched to a gene: 5. The germline gives CDR1 SGHRS, CDR2 YFSETQ. The CDR3 nucleotides are TGCGCCAGCAGCCTGGACAGGCGTACAGATACGCAGTATTTT. Its translation is CASSLDRRTDTQYF.

The J gene is TRBJ2-5, the V gene TRBV19; 7 bases align to TRBD1. J gave up 1 base and V 6 bases, and 8 bases lay outside the gene matches. The germline V gene encodes CDR1 LNHDA and CDR2 SQIVND (reference sequence). The CDR3 spans 15 residues. The DNA for the CDR3 is TGTGCCAGTAGCCCGACAGGGAACCTCCAAGAGACCCAGTACTTC. It yields the protein CASSPTGNLQETQYF. Filled out from reference TRBV19 and TRBJ2-5, the complete variable domain reads DGGITQSPKYLFRKEGQNVTLSCEQNLNHDAMYWYRQDPGQGLRLIYYSQIVNDFQKGDIAEGYSVSREKKESFPLTVTSAQKNPTAFYLCASSPTGNLQETQYFGPGTRLLVL.

This chain uses TRBV19 with TRBJ2-7, with 9 positions matching TRBD1. Germline V gene sequence: CDR1 LNHDA, CDR2 SQIVND (reference sequence). The ends lost 6 bases at V and 4 bases at J; junction bases unmatched: 4. The CDR3 is 13 residues long. The CDR3: CASSTTGGYEQYF. As DNA, the CDR3 is TGTGCCAGTAGCACGACAGGGGGGTACGAGCAGTACTTC.